Listed here are 2 T cell receptor beta chains from one sample, sequenced in a study of OX40 agonist ivuxolimab in advanced cancers. Using immunoSEQ multiplex PCR, the repertoire was profiled, and TCRdb retains in-frame clones only, with some absent. The data show 80,000 to 95,000 clones, with 65% to 90% seen just once and less than 2% held by the top ten. The sample was CD4+ or CD8+ T cells sorted from blood, taken in a trial of the OX40 agonist ivuxolimab. Receptors were obtained from an adult with an advanced solid tumor such as melanoma, head and neck, liver or kidney cancer.

The V call is TRBV5-5, the J call TRBJ1-4, with D maybe TRBD1 (6 bases). The V gene's germline CDR1 is SGHKS and CDR2 YYEKEE (reference sequence). This CDR3 has 17 amino acids. V gave up 1 base and J gave up 6 bases, with 19 bases separating them. CDR3 sequence (DNA): TGTGCCAGCAGCTTGCACCCTCCGGGACACCGGGATGAAAAACTGTTTTTT. As protein: CASSLHPPGHRDEKLFF.

This clone appeared a few times. The chain employs TRBV2 and TRBJ2-4; 12 nucleotides align to TRBD1. V lost 7 bases to trimming and J lost 7 bases; unmatched junction nucleotides: 8. Germline V lookup: CDR1 SNHLY, CDR2 FYNNEI. The CDR3 is 15 amino acids. CDR3 bases: TGTGCCAGCATTGTGGGACAGGGGGCTCGGAACATTCAGTACTTC. It encodes CASIVGQGARNIQYF.